The rows below give T cell receptor beta chains drawn from one sample of a study of OX40 agonist ivuxolimab in advanced cancers. Using immunoSEQ multiplex PCR, the repertoire was profiled, and TCRdb retains in-frame clones only, with some absent. The sample contains about 83,000 clones, about 90% of which appear only once. The input for sequencing was CD4+ or CD8+ T cells sorted from blood, taken in a trial of the OX40 agonist ivuxolimab. The receptors stem from an adult with an advanced solid tumor such as melanoma, head and neck, liver or kidney cancer. Both conserved end residues are part of each CDR3. A D gene is named only where the DNA matches it firmly. Clone size is stated in some rows and not others, as once, few, many or a class when expanded.

TRBV19,17,.,.,TRBJ2-1,CASSIGLLQGTYNEQFF,TGTGCCAGTAGTATAGGGCTCTTACAGGGAACCTACAATGAGCAGTTCTTC
TRBV15,15,.,.,TRBJ2-3,CATSRPGPPSNTQYF,TGTGCCACCAGCAGACCGGGACCCCCGTCGAATACGCAGTATTTT
TRBV19,15,.,.,TRBJ2-1,CASSIDPSSYNEQFF,TGTGCCAGTAGTATCGACCCAAGCTCCTACAATGAGCAGTTCTTC
TRBV27,13,.,.,TRBJ1-1,CASSWGWRTEAFF,TGTGCCAGCAGTTGGGGGTGGCGCACTGAAGCTTTCTTT
TRBV2,14,.,TRBD1,TRBJ1-5,CASRSQGDPQPQHF,TGTGCCAGCAGATCACAGGGGGACCCACAGCCCCAGCATTTT
TRBV27,15,once,.,TRBJ1-2,CASSLLAGVPYGYTF,TGTGCCAGCAGTTTATTGGCAGGGGTGCCCTATGGCTACACCTTC
TRBV29-1,14,once,TRBD1,TRBJ2-7,CSALDRFSSYEQYF,TGCAGCGCCCTGGACAGGTTCAGCTCCTACGAGCAGTACTTC
TRBV2,18,.,.,TRBJ2-4,CASSGAGEKLLAKNIQYF,TGTGCCAGCAGTGGGGCAGGGGAGAAACTACTAGCCAAAAACATTCAGTACTTC
TRBV7-8,15,.,TRBD1,TRBJ2-2,CASRQDRENTGELFF,TGTGCCAGCAGACAAGACAGGGAGAACACCGGGGAGCTGTTTTTT
TRBV13,13,.,.,TRBJ2-2,CASSLLATGELFF,TGTGCCAGCAGCTTATTAGCGACCGGGGAGCTGTTTTTT
TRBV27,11,.,.,TRBJ2-3,CASGQTDTQYF,TGTGCCAGCGGACAGACAGATACGCAGTATTTT
TRBV7-9,15,few,.,TRBJ1-1,CASSLGGPMNTEAFF,TGTGCCAGCAGCTTGGGGGGCCCGATGAACACTGAAGCTTTCTTT
TRBV5-8,18,.,TRBD2,TRBJ2-2,CASSSDPSGGVWTGELFF,TGTGCCAGCAGCTCTGACCCCAGCGGGGGGGTTTGGACCGGGGAGCTGTTTTTT
TRBV7-6,13,.,.,TRBJ1-1,CASSLGMNTEAFF,TGTGCCAGCAGCTTAGGGATGAACACTGAAGCTTTCTTT
TRBV30,13,.,.,TRBJ2-7,CAWSVGDSYEQYF,TGTGCCTGGAGTGTAGGGGATTCCTACGAGCAGTACTTC
TRBV7-9,12,.,.,TRBJ2-3,CASSFWGANPYF,TGTGCCAGCAGCTTTTGGGGGGCCAATCCGTATTTT
TRBV7-9,14,.,.,TRBJ1-2,CASSLGEANYGYTF,TGTGCCAGCAGCTTAGGGGAAGCTAACTATGGCTACACCTTC
TRBV11-2,13,.,.,TRBJ2-7,CASSLEHLDEQYF,TGTGCCAGCAGCTTAGAGCACCTAGACGAGCAGTACTTC
TRBV9,14,.,TRBD1,TRBJ1-1,CASSVVSQGQGAFF,TGTGCCAGCAGCGTAGTATCCCAGGGACAGGGAGCTTTCTTT
TRBV5-8,15,.,.,TRBJ2-1,CASSLEAGPDNEQFF,TGTGCCAGCAGCTTGGAGGCAGGCCCGGACAATGAGCAGTTCTTC
TRBV11-2,13,.,TRBD2,TRBJ2-7,CALGAGGPYEQYF,TGTGCCCTAGGGGCGGGGGGGCCCTACGAGCAGTACTTC